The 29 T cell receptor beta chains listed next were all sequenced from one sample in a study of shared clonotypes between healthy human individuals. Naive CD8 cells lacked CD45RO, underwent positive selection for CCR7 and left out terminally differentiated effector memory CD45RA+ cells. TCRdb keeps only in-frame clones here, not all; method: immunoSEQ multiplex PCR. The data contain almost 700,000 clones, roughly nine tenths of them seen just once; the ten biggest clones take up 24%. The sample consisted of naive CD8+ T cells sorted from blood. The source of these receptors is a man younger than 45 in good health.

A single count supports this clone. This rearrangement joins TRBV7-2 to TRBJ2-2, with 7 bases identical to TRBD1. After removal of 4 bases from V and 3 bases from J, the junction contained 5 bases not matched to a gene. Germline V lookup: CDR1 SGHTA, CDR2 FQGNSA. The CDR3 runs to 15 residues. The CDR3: CASSSDRVHTGELFF. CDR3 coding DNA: TGTGCCAGCAGCTCAGACAGGGTTCACACCGGGGAGCTGTTTTTT.

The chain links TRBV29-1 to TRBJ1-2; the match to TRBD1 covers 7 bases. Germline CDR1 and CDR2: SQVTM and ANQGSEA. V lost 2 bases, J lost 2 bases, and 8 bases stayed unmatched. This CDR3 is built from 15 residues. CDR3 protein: CSVETRQGGNYGYTF. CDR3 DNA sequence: TGCAGCGTTGAAACCCGACAGGGTGGGAACTATGGCTACACCTTC.

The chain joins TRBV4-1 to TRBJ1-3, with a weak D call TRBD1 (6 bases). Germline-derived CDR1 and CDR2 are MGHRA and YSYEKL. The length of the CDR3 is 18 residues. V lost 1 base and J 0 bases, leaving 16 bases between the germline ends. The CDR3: CASSQGAEGGISGNTIYF. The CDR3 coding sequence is TGCGCCAGCAGCCAAGGAGCGGAGGGGGGGATCTCTGGAAACACCATATATTTT.

CDR3 DNA: TGTGCCAGTAGTACTACCCTTGGTGGGGCTCGGGAGACCCAGTACTTC. Its translation: CASSTTLGGARETQYF. The genes are TRBV19 and TRBJ2-5, with D maybe TRBD1 (5 bases). CDR1 and CDR2 from the germline V gene are LNHDA and SQIVND (reference sequence). V was trimmed by 4 bases and J by 5 bases, leaving 20 bases between them. This CDR3 contains 16 residues. Complete variable domain (other parts from reference TRBV19 and TRBJ2-5): DGGITQSPKYLFRKEGQNVTLSCEQNLNHDAMYWYRQDPGQGLRLIYYSQIVNDFQKGDIAEGYSVSREKKESFPLTVTSAQKNPTAFYLCASSTTLGGARETQYFGPGTRLLVL.

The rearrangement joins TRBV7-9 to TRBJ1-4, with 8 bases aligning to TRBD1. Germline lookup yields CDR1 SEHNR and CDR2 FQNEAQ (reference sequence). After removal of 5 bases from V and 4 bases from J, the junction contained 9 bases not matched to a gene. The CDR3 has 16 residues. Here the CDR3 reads CASSERRGPGNEKLFF. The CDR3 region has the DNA TGTGCCAGCAGCGAACGCAGGGGGCCGGGTAATGAAAAACTGTTTTTT.

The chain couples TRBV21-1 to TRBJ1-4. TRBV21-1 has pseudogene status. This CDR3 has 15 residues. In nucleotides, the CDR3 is TGTGCCAGCAGCAAAAGGGTCTGGGGAGCCGAAAAACTGTTTTTT. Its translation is CASSKRVWGAEKLFF.

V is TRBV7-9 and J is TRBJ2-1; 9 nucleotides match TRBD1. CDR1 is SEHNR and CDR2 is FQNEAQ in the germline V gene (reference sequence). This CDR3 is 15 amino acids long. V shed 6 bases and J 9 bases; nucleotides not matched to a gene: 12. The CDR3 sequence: CASRRTGDGVGEQFF. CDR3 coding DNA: TGTGCCAGCAGGCGGACAGGGGACGGGGTTGGTGAGCAGTTCTTC.

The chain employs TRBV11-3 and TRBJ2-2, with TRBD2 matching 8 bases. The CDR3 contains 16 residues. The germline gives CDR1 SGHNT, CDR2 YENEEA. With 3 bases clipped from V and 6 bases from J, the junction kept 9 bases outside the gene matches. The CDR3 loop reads CASSLHGTRVPGELFF. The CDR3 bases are TGTGCCAGCAGCTTGCACGGGACTAGGGTCCCCGGGGAGCTGTTTTTT.

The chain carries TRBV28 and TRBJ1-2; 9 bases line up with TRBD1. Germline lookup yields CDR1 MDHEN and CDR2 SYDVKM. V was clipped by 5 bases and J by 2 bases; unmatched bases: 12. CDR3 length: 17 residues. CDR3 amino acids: CASSRPGQGILNYGYTF. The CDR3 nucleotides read TGTGCCAGCAGTAGGCCGGGACAGGGAATCTTAAACTATGGCTACACCTTC.

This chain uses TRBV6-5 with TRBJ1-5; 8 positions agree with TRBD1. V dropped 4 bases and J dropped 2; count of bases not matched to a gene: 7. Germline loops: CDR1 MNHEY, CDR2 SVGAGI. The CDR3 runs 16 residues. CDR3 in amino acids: CASSSYDRGGNQPQHF. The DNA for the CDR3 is TGTGCCAGCAGTTCCTACGACAGGGGCGGCAATCAGCCCCAGCATTTT.

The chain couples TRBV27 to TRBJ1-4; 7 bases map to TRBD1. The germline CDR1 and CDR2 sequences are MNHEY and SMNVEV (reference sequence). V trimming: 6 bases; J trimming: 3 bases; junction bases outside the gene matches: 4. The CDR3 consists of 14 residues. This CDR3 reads CASSRQGPNEKLFF. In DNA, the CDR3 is TGTGCCAGCAGCCGACAGGGCCCTAATGAAAAACTGTTTTTT.

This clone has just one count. CDR3 nucleotide sequence: TGTGCCAGCTCACCCTTTACAGATACGCAGTATTTT. Its translation: CASSPFTDTQYF. V and J are TRBV18 and TRBJ2-3; D unresolved. This CDR3 spans 12 amino acids. V lost 3 bases to trimming and J lost 3 bases, with 4 bases between them. Looked up from germline, CDR1 is KGHSH and CDR2 is LQKENI.

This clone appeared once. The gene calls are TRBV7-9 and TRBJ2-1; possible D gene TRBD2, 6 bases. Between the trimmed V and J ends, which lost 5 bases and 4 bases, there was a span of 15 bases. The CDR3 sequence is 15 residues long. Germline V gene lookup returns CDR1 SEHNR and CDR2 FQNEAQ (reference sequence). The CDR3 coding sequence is TGTGCCAGCAGCAAACCGGGACTCCAATACAATGAGCAGTTCTTC. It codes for CASSKPGLQYNEQFF.

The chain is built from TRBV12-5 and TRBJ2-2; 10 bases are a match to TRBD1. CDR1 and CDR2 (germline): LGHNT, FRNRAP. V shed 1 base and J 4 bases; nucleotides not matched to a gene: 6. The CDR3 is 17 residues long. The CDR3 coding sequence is TGTGCTAGTGGTTTGGGACGGGACAGGGGTGGCACCGGGGAGCTGTTTTTT. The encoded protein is CASGLGRDRGGTGELFF.

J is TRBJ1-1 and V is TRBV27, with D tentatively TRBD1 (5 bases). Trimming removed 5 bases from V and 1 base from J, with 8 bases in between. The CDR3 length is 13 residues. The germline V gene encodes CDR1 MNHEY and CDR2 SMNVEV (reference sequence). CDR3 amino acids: CASSPDTNTEAFF. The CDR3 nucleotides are TGTGCCAGCAGTCCGGACACGAACACTGAAGCTTTCTTT.

The DNA of the CDR3 is TGTGCCAGCTCAAGTTCCGGTGAACAGGGACCCACCGGGGAGCTGTTTTTT. Translated: CASSSSGEQGPTGELFF. The chain combines TRBV18 with TRBJ2-2, with a tentative D call TRBD1 (6 bases). CDR1 and CDR2 (germline): KGHSH, LQKENI. The CDR3 has 17 residues. V gave up 5 bases and J gave up 4 bases, with 20 bases separating them.

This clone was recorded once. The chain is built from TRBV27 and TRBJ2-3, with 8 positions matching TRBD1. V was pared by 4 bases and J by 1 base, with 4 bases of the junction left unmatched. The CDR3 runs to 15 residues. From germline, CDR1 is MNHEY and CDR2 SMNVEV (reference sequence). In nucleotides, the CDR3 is TGTGCCAGCAGTTCCAAGGACAGGGGCACAGATACGCAGTATTTT. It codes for CASSSKDRGTDTQYF.

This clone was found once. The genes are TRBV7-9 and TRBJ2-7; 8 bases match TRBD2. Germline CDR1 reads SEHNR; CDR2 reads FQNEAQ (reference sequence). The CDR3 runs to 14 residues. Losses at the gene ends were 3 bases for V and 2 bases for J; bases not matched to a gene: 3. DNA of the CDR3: TGTGCCAGCAGCTTTTTAGCGGGACCCTACGAGCAGTACTTC. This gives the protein CASSFLAGPYEQYF.

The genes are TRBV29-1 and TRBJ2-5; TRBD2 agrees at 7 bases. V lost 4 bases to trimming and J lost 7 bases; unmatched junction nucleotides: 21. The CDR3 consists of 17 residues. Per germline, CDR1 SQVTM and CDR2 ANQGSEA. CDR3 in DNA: TGCAGCGTTGGGGGGGAGGCGAGGATACTAGCGATCGGGACCCAGTACTTC. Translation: CSVGGEARILAIGTQYF.

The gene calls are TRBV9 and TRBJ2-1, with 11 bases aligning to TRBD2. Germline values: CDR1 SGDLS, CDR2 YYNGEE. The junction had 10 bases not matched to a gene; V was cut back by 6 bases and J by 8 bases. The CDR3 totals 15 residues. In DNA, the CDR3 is TGTGCCAGCACGGTAGCGGGAGGGCCTTTGGATGAGCAGTTCTTC. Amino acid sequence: CASTVAGGPLDEQFF.

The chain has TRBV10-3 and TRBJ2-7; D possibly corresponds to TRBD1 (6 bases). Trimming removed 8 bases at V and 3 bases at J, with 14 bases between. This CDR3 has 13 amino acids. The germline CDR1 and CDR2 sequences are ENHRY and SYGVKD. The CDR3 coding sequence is TGTGCCATCCGGGCAGGGGAAAACTACGAGCAGTACTTC. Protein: CAIRAGENYEQYF.

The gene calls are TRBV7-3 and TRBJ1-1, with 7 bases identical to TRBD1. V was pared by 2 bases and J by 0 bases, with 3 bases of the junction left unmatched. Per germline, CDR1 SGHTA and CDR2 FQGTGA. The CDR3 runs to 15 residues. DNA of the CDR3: TGTGCCAGCAGCTTATCAGGGGGAATGAACACTGAAGCTTTCTTT. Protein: CASSLSGGMNTEAFF.

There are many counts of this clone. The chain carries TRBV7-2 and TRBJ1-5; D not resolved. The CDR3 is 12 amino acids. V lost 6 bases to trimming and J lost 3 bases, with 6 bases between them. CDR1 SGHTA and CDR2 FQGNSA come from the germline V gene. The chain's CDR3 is CASSLDNQPQHF. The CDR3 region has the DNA TGTGCCAGCAGTCTGGACAATCAGCCCCAGCATTTT. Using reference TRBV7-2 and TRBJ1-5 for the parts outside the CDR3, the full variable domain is GAGVSQSPSNKVTEKGKDVELRCDPISGHTALYWYRQSLGQGLEFLIYFQGNSAPDKSGLPSDRFSAERTGGSVSTLTIQRTQQEDSAVYLCASSLDNQPQHFGDGTRLSIL.

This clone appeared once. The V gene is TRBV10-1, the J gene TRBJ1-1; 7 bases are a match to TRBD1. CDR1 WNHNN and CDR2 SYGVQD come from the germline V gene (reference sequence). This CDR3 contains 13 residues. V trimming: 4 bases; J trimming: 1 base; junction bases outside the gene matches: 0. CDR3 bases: TGCGCCAGCAGTGGACAGGGGAACACTGAAGCTTTCTTT. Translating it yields CASSGQGNTEAFF.

The CDR3, as DNA: TGTGCCACCAGCGGCTATGATGAGCAGTTCTTC. As protein: CATSGYDEQFF. The chain links TRBV15 to TRBJ2-1, with D uncertain. Germline values: CDR1 LNHNV, CDR2 YYDKDF (reference sequence). The CDR3 spans 11 residues. V shed 5 bases and J shed 8 bases, with 7 bases lying between them.

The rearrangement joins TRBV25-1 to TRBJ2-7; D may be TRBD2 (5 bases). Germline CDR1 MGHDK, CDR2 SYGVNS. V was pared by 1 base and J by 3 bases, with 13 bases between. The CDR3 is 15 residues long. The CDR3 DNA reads TGTGCCAGCAGTGAATTCAGAGGGCTATTCTACGAGCAGTACTTC. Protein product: CASSEFRGLFYEQYF.

For the CDR3, the DNA is TGTGCCAGTAGCCAACCCTGGCGGAGGGATAACACCGGGGAGCTGTTTTTT. Its protein is CASSQPWRRDNTGELFF. The chain couples TRBV19 to TRBJ2-2, with D perhaps matching TRBD2 (6 bases). V was trimmed by 6 bases and J by 2 bases, leaving 19 bases between them. Germline V lookup: CDR1 LNHDA, CDR2 SQIVND (reference sequence). The CDR3 is made up of 17 amino acids.

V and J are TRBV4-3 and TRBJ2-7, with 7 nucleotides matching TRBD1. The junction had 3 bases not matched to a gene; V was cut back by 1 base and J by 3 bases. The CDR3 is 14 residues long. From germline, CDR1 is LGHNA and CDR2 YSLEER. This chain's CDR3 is CASSQGTGDYEQYF. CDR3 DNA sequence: TGCGCCAGCAGCCAAGGTACAGGGGACTACGAGCAGTACTTC.

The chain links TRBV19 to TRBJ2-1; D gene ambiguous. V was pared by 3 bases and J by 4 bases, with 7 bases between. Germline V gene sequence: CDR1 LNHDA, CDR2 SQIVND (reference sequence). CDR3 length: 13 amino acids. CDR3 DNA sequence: TGTGCCAGTAGTATCCACCTATACAATGAGCAGTTCTTC. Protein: CASSIHLYNEQFF.